This T cell receptor (beta chain) was recorded in a study of sequential checkpoint blockade in melanoma. For the study at large: Patients were randomized 1:1 to nivolumab-then-ipilimumab or ipilimumab-then-nivolumab first-line. Maintenance nivolumab came after either treatment sequence.

Only in-frame clones appear in the TCRdb table, and some are missing; sequencing was by immunoSEQ multiplex PCR. The sample has about 40,000 clones, more than 80% seen once; the top ten hold around 12%. CDR1 MNHEY and CDR2 SMNVEV come from the germline V gene (reference sequence). This CDR3 has 14 residues. Trimming removed 3 bases from V and 5 bases from J; junction bases left unmatched: 3. Treatment here: randomized to nivolumab then ipilimumab (arm A) or the reverse (arm B). DNA-damaging chemotherapy had not been given to any patient beforehand. From thawed PBMCs, live CD3+CD8+ cells negative for CD19 and CD56 were sorted.

This material consisted of CD8+ T cells sorted from blood (inferred from file names), taken from a patient given nivolumab and ipilimumab in sequence. The source of this sequence is a human donor with melanoma. The rearrangement uses TRBV27 and TRBJ2-3, with TRBD2 matching 9 bases. In nucleotides, the CDR3 is TGTGCCAGCAGTTTGCTAGCGGGAATAGATACGCAGTATTTT. Translation gives CASSLLAGIDTQYF.